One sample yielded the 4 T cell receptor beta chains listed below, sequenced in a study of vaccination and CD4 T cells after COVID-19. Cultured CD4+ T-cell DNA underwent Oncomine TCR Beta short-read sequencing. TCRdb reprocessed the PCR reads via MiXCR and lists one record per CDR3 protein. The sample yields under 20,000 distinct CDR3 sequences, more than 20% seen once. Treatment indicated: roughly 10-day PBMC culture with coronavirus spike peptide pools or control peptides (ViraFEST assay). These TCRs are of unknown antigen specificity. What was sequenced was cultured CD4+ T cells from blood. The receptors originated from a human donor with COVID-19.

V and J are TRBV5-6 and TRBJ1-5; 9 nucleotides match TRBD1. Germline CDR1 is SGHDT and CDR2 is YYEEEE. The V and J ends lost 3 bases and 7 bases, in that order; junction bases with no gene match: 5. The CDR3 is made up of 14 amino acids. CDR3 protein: CASSSRTGVQPQHF. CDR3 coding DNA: TGTGCCAGCAGCTCCCGGACAGGGGTGCAGCCCCAGCATTTT.

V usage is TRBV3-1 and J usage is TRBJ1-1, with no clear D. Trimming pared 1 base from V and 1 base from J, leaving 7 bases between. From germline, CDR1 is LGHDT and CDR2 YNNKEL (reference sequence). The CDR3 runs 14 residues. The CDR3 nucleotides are TGTGCCAGCAGCCAAGCGGCGAAGAACACTGAAGCTTTCTTT. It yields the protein CASSQAAKNTEAFF. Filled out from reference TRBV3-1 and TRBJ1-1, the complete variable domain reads DTAVSQTPKYLVTQMGNDKSIKCEQNLGHDTMYWYKQDSKKFLKIMFSYNNKELIINETVPNRFSPKSPDKAHLNLHINSLELGDSAVYFCASSQAAKNTEAFFGQGTRLTVV.

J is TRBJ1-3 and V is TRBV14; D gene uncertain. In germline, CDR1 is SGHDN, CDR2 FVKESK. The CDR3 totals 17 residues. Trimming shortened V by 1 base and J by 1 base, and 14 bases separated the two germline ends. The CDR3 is CASSQGARFSSGNTIYF. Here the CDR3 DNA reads TGTGCCAGCAGCCAAGGAGCCAGGTTCTCATCTGGAAACACCATATATTTT.

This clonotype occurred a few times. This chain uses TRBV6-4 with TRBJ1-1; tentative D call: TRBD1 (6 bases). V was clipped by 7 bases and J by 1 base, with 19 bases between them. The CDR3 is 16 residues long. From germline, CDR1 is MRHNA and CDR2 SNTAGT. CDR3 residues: CASKRTDAQSNTEAFF. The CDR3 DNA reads TGTGCCAGCAAGAGGACAGACGCACAATCGAACACTGAAGCTTTCTTT.